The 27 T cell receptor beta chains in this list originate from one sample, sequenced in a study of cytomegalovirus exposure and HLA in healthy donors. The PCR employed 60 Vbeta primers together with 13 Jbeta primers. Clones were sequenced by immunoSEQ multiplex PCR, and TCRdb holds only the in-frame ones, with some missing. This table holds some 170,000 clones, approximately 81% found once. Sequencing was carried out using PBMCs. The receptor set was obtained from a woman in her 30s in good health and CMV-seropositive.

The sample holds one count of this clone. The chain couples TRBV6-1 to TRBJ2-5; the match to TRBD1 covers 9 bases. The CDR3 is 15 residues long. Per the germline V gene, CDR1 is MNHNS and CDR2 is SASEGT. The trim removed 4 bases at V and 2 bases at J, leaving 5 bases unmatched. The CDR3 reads CASSATDRGQETQYF. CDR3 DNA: TGTGCCAGCAGTGCCACCGACAGGGGGCAAGAGACCCAGTACTTC.

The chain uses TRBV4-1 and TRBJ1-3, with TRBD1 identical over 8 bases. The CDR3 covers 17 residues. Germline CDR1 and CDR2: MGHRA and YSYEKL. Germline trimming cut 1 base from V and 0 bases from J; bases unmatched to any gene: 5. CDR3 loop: CASSQVGTGGSGNTIYF. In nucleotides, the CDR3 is TGCGCCAGCAGCCAAGTAGGGACAGGTGGCTCTGGAAACACCATATATTTT.

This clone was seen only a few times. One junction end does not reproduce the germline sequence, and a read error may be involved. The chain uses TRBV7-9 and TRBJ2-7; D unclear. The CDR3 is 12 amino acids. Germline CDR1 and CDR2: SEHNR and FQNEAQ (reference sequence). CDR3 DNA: TGTTCCAGCAGCTTAGCCGGCTACGAGCAGTACTTC. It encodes CSSSLAGYEQYF.

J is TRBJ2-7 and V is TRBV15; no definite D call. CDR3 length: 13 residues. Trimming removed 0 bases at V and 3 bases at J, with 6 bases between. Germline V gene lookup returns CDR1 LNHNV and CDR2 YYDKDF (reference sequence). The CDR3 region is CATSRENSYEQYF. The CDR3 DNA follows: TGTGCCACCAGCAGAGAGAACAGCTACGAGCAGTACTTC.

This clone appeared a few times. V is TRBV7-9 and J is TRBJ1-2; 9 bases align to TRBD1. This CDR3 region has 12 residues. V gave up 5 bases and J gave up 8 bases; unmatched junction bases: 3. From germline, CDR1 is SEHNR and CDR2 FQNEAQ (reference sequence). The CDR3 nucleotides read TGTGCCAGCAGCCGGACAGGGGACGGCTACACCTTC. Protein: CASSRTGDGYTF.

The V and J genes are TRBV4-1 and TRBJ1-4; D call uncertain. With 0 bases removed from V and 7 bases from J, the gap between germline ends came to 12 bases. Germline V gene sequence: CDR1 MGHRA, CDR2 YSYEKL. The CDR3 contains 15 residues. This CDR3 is CASSQDYLSTEKLFF. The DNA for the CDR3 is TGCGCCAGCAGCCAAGATTACCTGAGTACTGAAAAACTGTTTTTT.

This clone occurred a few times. CDR3 DNA: TGTGCCAGCAGTTGGCAGGCGCCAGTTTCAACTAATGAAAAACTGTTTTTT. Amino acids: CASSWQAPVSTNEKLFF. The gene calls are TRBV2 and TRBJ1-4; D is unresolved. This CDR3 contains 17 residues. Germline V gene data show CDR1 as SNHLY and CDR2 as FYNNEI. Trimming stripped 5 bases from V and 0 bases from J, with 16 bases between.

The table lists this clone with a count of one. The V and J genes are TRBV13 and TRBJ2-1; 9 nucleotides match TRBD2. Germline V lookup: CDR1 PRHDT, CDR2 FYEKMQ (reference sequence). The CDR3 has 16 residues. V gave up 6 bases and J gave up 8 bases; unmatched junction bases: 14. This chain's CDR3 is CASSSGGGVRTYEQFF. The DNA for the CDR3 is TGTGCCAGCAGTTCGGGCGGGGGGGTAAGAACCTATGAGCAGTTCTTC.

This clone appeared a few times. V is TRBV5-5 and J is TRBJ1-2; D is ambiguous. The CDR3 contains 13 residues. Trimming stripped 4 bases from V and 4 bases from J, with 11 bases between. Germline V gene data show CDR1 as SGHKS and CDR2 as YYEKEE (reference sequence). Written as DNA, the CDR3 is TGTGCCAGCAGCATTACAGAGTCCTATGGCTACACCTTC. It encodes CASSITESYGYTF.

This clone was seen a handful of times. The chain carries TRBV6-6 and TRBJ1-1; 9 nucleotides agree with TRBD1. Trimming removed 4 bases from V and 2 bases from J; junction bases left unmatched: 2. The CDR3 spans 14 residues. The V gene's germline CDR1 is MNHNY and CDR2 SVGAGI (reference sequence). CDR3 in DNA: TGTGCCAGCAGTTGGGGACAGGGAAACACTGAAGCTTTCTTT. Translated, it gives CASSWGQGNTEAFF.

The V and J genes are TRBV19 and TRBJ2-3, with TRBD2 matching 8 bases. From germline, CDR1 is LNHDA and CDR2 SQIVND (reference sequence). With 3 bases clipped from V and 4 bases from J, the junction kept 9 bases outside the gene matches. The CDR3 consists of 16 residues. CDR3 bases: TGTGCCAGTAGTATGAGGCGGGGGGTCCAAGCAGATACGCAGTATTTT. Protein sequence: CASSMRRGVQADTQYF.

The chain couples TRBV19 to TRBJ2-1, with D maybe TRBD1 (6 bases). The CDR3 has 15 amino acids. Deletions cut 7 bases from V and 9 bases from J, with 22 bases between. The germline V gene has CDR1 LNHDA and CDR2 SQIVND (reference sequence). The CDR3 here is CASKFARAGVGEQFF. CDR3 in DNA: TGTGCCAGTAAGTTTGCTCGGGCAGGGGTCGGTGAGCAGTTCTTC.

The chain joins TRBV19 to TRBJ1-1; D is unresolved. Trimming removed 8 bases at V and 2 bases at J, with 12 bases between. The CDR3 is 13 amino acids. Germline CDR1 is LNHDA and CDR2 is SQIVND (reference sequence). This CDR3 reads CASLREDNTEAFF. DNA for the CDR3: TGTGCCAGTCTGAGGGAGGACAACACTGAAGCTTTCTTT. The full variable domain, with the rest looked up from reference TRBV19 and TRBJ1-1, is DGGITQSPKYLFRKEGQNVTLSCEQNLNHDAMYWYRQDPGQGLRLIYYSQIVNDFQKGDIAEGYSVSREKKESFPLTVTSAQKNPTAFYLCASLREDNTEAFFGQGTRLTVV.

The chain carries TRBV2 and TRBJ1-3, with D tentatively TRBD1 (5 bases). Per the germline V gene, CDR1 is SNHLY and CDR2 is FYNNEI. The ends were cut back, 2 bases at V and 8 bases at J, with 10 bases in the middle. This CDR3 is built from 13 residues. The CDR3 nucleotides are TGTGCCAGCAGTGAAAGGGGCCCCTACACCATATATTTT. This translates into CASSERGPYTIYF.

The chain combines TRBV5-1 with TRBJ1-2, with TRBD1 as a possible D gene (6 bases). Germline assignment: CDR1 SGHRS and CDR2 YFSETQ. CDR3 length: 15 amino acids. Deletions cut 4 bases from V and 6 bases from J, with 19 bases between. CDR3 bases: TGCGCCAGCAGCCCGGGGGGCAGGGGATCGCATGGCTACACCTTC. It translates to CASSPGGRGSHGYTF.

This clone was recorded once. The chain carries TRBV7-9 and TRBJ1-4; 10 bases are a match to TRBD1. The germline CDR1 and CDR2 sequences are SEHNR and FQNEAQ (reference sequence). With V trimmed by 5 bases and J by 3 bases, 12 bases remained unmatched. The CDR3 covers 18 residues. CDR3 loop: CASSPRVGQGSANEKLFF. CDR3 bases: TGTGCCAGCAGCCCCCGGGTGGGACAGGGGTCTGCTAATGAAAAACTGTTTTTT.

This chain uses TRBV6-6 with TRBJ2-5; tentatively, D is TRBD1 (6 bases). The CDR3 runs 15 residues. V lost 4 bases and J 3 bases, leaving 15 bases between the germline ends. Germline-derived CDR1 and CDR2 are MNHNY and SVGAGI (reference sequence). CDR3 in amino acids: CASSWGQGGEETQYF. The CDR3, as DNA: TGTGCCAGCAGTTGGGGGCAAGGGGGAGAAGAGACCCAGTACTTC.

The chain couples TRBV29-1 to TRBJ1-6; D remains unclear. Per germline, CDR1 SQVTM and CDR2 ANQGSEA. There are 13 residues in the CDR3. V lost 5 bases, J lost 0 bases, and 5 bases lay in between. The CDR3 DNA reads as TGCAGCGTTAGGAGCTCCTATAATTCACCCCTCCACTTT. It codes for CSVRSSYNSPLHF.

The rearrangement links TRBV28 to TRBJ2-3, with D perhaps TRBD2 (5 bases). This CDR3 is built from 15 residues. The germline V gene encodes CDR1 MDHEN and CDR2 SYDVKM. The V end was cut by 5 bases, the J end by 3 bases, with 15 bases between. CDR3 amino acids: CASSAPPRLTDTQYF. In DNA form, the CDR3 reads TGTGCCAGCAGTGCCCCCCCTCGACTAACAGATACGCAGTATTTT.

The CDR3 region is CATLAGGTNEQFF. The CDR3 DNA follows: TGTGCCACATTAGCGGGGGGAACCAATGAGCAGTTCTTC. The chain is built from TRBV10-3 and TRBJ2-1; TRBD2 matches 10 bases. J lost 6 bases, V lost 10 bases, and 6 bases had no gene match. Germline-derived CDR1 and CDR2 are ENHRY and SYGVKD. This CDR3 comprises 13 residues.

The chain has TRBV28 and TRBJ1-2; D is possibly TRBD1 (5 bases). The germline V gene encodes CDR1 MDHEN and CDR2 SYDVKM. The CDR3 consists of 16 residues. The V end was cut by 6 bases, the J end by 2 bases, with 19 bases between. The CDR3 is CASRPEDNRPNYGYTF. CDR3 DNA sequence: TGTGCCAGCAGACCCGAGGACAACCGACCAAACTATGGCTACACCTTC.

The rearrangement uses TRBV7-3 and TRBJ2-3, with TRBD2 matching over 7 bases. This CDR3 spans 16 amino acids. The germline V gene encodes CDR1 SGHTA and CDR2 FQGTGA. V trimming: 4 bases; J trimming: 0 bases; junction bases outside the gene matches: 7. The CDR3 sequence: CASSSPPGGSTDTQYF. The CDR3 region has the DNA TGTGCCAGCAGCTCGCCCCCGGGGGGTAGCACAGATACGCAGTATTTT.

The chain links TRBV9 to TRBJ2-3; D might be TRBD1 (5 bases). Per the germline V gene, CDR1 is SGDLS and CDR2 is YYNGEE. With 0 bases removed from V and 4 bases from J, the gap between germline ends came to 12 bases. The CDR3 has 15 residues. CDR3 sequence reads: CASSVGATEPDTQYF. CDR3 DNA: TGTGCCAGCAGCGTAGGGGCGACAGAACCAGATACGCAGTATTTT.

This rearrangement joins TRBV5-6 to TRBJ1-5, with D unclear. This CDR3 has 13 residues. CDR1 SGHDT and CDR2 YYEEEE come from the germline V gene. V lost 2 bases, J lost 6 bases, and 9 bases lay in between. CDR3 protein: CASSFTSGQPQHF. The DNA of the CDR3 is TGTGCCAGCAGCTTCACGAGCGGTCAGCCCCAGCATTTT. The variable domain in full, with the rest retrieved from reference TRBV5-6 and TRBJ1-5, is DAGVTQSPTHLIKTRGQQVTLRCSPKSGHDTVSWYQQALGQGPQFIFQYYEEEERQRGNFPDRFSGHQFPNYSSELNVNALLLGDSALYLCASSFTSGQPQHFGDGTRLSIL.

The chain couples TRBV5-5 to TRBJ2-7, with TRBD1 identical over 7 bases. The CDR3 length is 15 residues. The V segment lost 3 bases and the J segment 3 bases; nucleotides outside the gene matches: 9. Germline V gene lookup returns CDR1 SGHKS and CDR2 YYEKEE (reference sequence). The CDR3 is CASSSPTGNIYEQYF. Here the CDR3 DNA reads TGTGCCAGCAGCTCGCCGACAGGGAACATCTACGAGCAGTACTTC.

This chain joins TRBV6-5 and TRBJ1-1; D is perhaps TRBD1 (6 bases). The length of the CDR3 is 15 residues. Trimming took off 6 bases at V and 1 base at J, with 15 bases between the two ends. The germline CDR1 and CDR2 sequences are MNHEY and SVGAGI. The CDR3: CASRIRRGGNTEAFF. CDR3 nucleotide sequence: TGTGCCAGCAGAATTCGTAGGGGGGGGAACACTGAAGCTTTCTTT.

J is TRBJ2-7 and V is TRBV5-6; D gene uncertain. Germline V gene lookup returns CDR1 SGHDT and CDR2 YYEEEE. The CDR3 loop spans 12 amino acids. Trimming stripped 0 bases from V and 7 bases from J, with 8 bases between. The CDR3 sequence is CASSLVVTEQYF. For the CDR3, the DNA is TGTGCCAGCAGCTTGGTGGTCACTGAGCAGTACTTC. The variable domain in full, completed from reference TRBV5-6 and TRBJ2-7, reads DAGVTQSPTHLIKTRGQQVTLRCSPKSGHDTVSWYQQALGQGPQFIFQYYEEEERQRGNFPDRFSGHQFPNYSSELNVNALLLGDSALYLCASSLVVTEQYFGPGTRLTVT.